This T cell receptor (beta chain) is drawn from a study of blood T cell repertoires in COVID-19. Study information: The United States, Italy and Spain were the sources of the acute and convalescent COVID-19 samples. PBMCs, B-cell-depleted T cells, or T cells were the source of the cDNA or gDNA that made up the material.

This CDR3 comprises 17 residues. V was pared by 0 bases and J by 2 bases, with 9 bases of the junction left unmatched. Germline values: CDR1 KGHSH, CDR2 LQKENI. The data were produced by immunoSEQ multiplex PCR, yet TCRdb's version contains in-frame clones alone and is incomplete. The sample consists of under 200,000 clones, approximately 81% of them appearing once. The V gene is TRBV18, the J gene TRBJ2-5; 7 nucleotides align to TRBD1. The sequence came from a man younger than 30 with active or convalescent COVID-19. Sample: peripheral blood. The CDR3 loop reads CASSPPGRGGKQETQYF. The CDR3 nucleotides read TGTGCCAGCTCACCACCGGGGAGAGGGGGCAAACAAGAGACCCAGTACTTC.